The 29 T cell receptor beta chains given below trace back to one sample, sequenced in a study of breast tumors, draining lymph nodes, adjacent tissues. TCRdb called the multiplex PCR reads again in MiXCR, with one record for every CDR3 protein. The profile shows under 70,000 distinct CDR3 sequences, roughly two fifths of them singletons. Specimen: breast tumor tissue. These receptors all stem from a female donor with breast cancer. Some clones in this sample may be carry-over from other donors' samples.

This clonotype came up a few times. This chain uses TRBV19 with TRBJ1-1; D gene ambiguous. Trimming removed 3 bases from V and 4 bases from J, with 12 bases in between. This CDR3 is built from 14 residues. Germline V lookup: CDR1 LNHDA, CDR2 SQIVND (reference sequence). Here the CDR3 reads CASSMDLRSTEAFF. In DNA, the CDR3 is TGTGCCAGTAGTATGGACCTCCGGAGCACTGAAGCTTTCTTT.

The chain couples TRBV19 to TRBJ1-2; the D gene is possibly TRBD1 (5 bases). Germline values: CDR1 LNHDA, CDR2 SQIVND (reference sequence). V was trimmed by 6 bases and J by 4 bases, leaving 15 bases between them. The CDR3 length is 14 residues. The CDR3, as DNA: TGTGCCAGTAGGGCGGGTAAGGGGACCTATGGCTACACCTTC. Residues: CASRAGKGTYGYTF.

This clonotype has only one observation. The junction does not match germline at one end; this may be a read error. This chain links TRBV5-6 with TRBJ2-3; 9 nucleotides agree with TRBD2. The CDR3 spans 18 residues. Per the germline V gene, CDR1 is SGHDT and CDR2 is YYEEEE. This CDR3 reads CASSLSSGTAFSTDTQYF. The CDR3 bases are TGCGCCAGCAGCTTGTCTAGCGGGACAGCCTTTAGCACAGATACGCAGTATTTT.

The chain employs TRBV7-9 and TRBJ1-4; D gene unclear. Germline CDR1 is SEHNR and CDR2 is FQNEAQ (reference sequence). Between the trimmed V and J ends, which lost 3 bases and 8 bases, there was a span of 16 bases. The CDR3 sequence is 15 residues long. The CDR3 bases are TGTGCCAGCAGCTTCGACACGTACCAAGGGGAAAAACTGTTTTTT. Amino acids: CASSFDTYQGEKLFF.

Comments on this clonotype: One end of the junction varies from germline; a read error may be responsible. This sequence joins TRBV3-1 and TRBJ2-2; 9 bases map to TRBD2. The CDR3 contains 16 residues. Germline V lookup: CDR1 LGHDT, CDR2 YNNKEL (reference sequence). Here the CDR3 reads CASSLRGGRASGELFF. CDR3 sequence (DNA): TGCGCCAGCAGCCTAAGAGGCGGGAGGGCCAGCGGGGAGCTGTTTTTT.

This chain connects TRBV19 to TRBJ1-6; D remains ambiguous. The CDR3 runs 18 residues. Germline assignment: CDR1 LNHDA and CDR2 SQIVND (reference sequence). Trimming shortened V by 5 bases and J by 4 bases, and 21 bases separated the two germline ends. The CDR3 protein is CASSPGPSTDTYNSPLHF. CDR3 coding DNA: TGTGCCAGTAGTCCGGGCCCTAGCACAGATACGTATAATTCACCCCTCCACTTT.

This clonotype was seen repeatedly, ten times or more. The chain uses TRBV29-1 and TRBJ1-2; 9 nucleotides align to TRBD1. The CDR3 has 12 amino acids. The V and J ends lost 6 bases and 8 bases, in that order; junction bases with no gene match: 7. Germline V CDR1 and CDR2: SQVTM, ANQGSEA. The CDR3 protein is CSVRDRVYGYTF. The CDR3 DNA follows: TGCAGCGTAAGGGACAGGGTCTACGGCTACACCTTC.

There are many counts of this clonotype. The chain couples TRBV27 to TRBJ1-4; possible D gene TRBD1, 6 bases. The V gene lost 6 bases and the J gene lost 7 bases, with 18 bases spanning the gap. Germline V CDR1 and CDR2: MNHEY, SMNVEV (reference sequence). This CDR3 is built from 15 residues. The chain's CDR3 is CASRRRGEGGEKLFF. The CDR3 DNA follows: TGTGCCAGCAGACGAAGGGGGGAAGGGGGTGAAAAACTGTTTTTT.

This clonotype was detected ten times or more. J is TRBJ2-7 and V is TRBV12-3 or TRBV12-4; D is possibly TRBD2 (6 bases). Trimming left V 5 bases short and J 3 bases short, with 11 bases between. The CDR3 consists of 13 residues. The CDR3 DNA reads TGTGCCAGCAGTCCCATGGGAGGCTACGAGCAGTACTTC. Translation gives CASSPMGGYEQYF.

The chain uses TRBV25-1 and TRBJ1-4; D gene unclear. V was pared by 4 bases and J by 4 bases, with 4 bases between. The CDR3 is 12 amino acids. Germline CDR1 is MGHDK and CDR2 is SYGVNS. The DNA of the CDR3 is TGTGCCAGCAGTGGACTTAATGAAAAACTGTTTTTT. This gives the protein CASSGLNEKLFF.

There are many counts of this clonotype. The rearrangement joins TRBV7-2 to TRBJ1-2; D uncertain. V lost 5 bases to trimming and J lost 5 bases, with 15 bases between them. The CDR3 extends over 14 amino acids. Germline-derived CDR1 and CDR2 are SGHTA and FQGNSA. CDR3 residues: CASSTPRAEYGYTF. CDR3 bases: TGTGCCAGCAGCACGCCGAGGGCCGAATATGGCTACACCTTC.

J is TRBJ1-2 and V is TRBV7-9; no definite D call. Between the trimmed V and J ends, which lost 5 bases and 4 bases, there was a span of 14 bases. The CDR3 is 14 amino acids. Germline V gene lookup returns CDR1 SEHNR and CDR2 FQNEAQ (reference sequence). CDR3 in DNA: TGTGCCAGCAGCCCGCGACCCAAAACCTATGGCTACACCTTC. It translates to CASSPRPKTYGYTF.

This clonotype was picked up many times. The V call is TRBV7-2, the J call TRBJ2-2; tentatively, D is TRBD1 (6 bases). The CDR3 runs 18 residues. The germline V gene has CDR1 SGHTA and CDR2 FQGNSA. The ends were cut back, 1 base at V and 0 bases at J, with 15 bases in the middle. CDR3 sequence reads: CASSLVRGGFSNTGELFF. The CDR3, as DNA: TGTGCCAGCAGCTTAGTGCGAGGGGGATTCTCGAACACCGGGGAGCTGTTTTTT.

The chain joins TRBV5-6 to TRBJ1-1; 10 bases match TRBD1. V was pared by 4 bases and J by 4 bases, with 4 bases of the junction left unmatched. Germline V lookup: CDR1 SGHDT, CDR2 YYEEEE. The CDR3 has 14 amino acids. CDR3 in amino acids: CASSPGQGITEAFF. CDR3 nucleotides: TGTGCCAGCAGCCCGGGACAGGGGATCACTGAAGCTTTCTTT.

This clonotype showed up many times. The rearrangement links TRBV12-3 or TRBV12-4 to TRBJ2-3; 9 bases line up with TRBD1. The CDR3 sequence is 14 residues long. J lost 5 bases, V lost 9 bases, and 9 bases had no gene match. The chain's CDR3 is CASLRDREKDTQYF. The CDR3 nucleotides read TGTGCCAGTCTTCGGGACAGGGAAAAAGATACGCAGTATTTT.

J is TRBJ2-1 and V is TRBV12-3 or TRBV12-4; 7 bases are shared with TRBD1. The CDR3 consists of 15 residues. V trimming: 2 bases; J trimming: 0 bases; junction bases outside the gene matches: 1. For the CDR3, the DNA is TGTGCCAGCAGTTTACCAGGGGGCTCCTACAATGAGCAGTTCTTC. Protein: CASSLPGGSYNEQFF.

This clonotype was detected many times. The gene calls are TRBV6-1 and TRBJ1-2; the match to TRBD1 covers 7 bases. This CDR3 contains 13 residues. J was trimmed by 2 bases and V by 7 bases; bases with no gene match: 4. Germline loops: CDR1 MNHNS, CDR2 SASEGT. CDR3 nucleotide sequence: TGTGCCAGCAATGCCAGGGGGAACTATGGCTACACCTTC. Its translation is CASNARGNYGYTF.

As concerns this clonotype: Compared with germline, one end of the junction differs, possibly owing to a read error. The chain joins TRBV3-1 to TRBJ2-3, with TRBD2 matching over 9 bases. In germline, CDR1 is LGHDT, CDR2 YNNKEL (reference sequence). The length of the CDR3 is 16 residues. The CDR3 sequence is CAGSPASGASTDTQYF. The DNA for the CDR3 is TGTGCCGGCAGCCCAGCTAGCGGGGCTAGCACAGATACGCAGTATTTT.

The sample holds many counts of this clonotype. The chain joins TRBV6-5 to TRBJ2-7, with TRBD2 as a possible D gene (5 bases). CDR1 is MNHEY, CDR2 SVGAGI, per germline. The CDR3 is 13 residues long. V was cut by 2 bases and J by 4 bases, with 9 bases left in between. CDR3 nucleotide sequence: TGTGCCAGCAGTTACGGGAGACCTTACGAGCAGTACTTC. Its translation is CASSYGRPYEQYF.

This clonotype was counted many times. The chain carries TRBV5-4 and TRBJ2-4; no firm D call. The V end was cut by 4 bases, the J end by 0 bases, with 11 bases between. The CDR3 spans 15 residues. Germline assignment: CDR1 SGHNT and CDR2 YYREEE (reference sequence). The chain's CDR3 is CASSQQAGAKNIQYF. The CDR3 region has the DNA TGTGCCAGCAGCCAACAAGCAGGAGCCAAAAACATTCAGTACTTC.

The sample holds many counts of this clonotype. The rearrangement uses TRBV29-1 and TRBJ2-7, with D maybe TRBD2 (6 bases). V was trimmed by 4 bases and J by 7 bases, leaving 17 bases between them. The CDR3 spans 13 residues. The V gene's germline CDR1 is SQVTM and CDR2 ANQGSEA. In DNA, the CDR3 is TGCAGCGTTGTTGTAGCGGACCCTAGGGAGCAGTACTTC. It is translated as CSVVVADPREQYF.

This clonotype was seen ten or more times. The V and J genes are TRBV11-2 and TRBJ2-1; tentatively, D is TRBD2 (5 bases). The CDR3 has 15 amino acids. V lost 0 bases, J lost 5 bases, and 11 bases lay in between. Looked up from germline, CDR1 is SGHAT and CDR2 is FQNNGV. CDR3 amino acids: CASSLDLRRNNEQFF. CDR3 in DNA: TGTGCCAGCAGCTTAGATTTGCGGAGGAACAATGAGCAGTTCTTC.

Note on this clonotype: A much larger clone differs from this one at a single base, so this may be a read error. The chain combines TRBV18 with TRBJ2-7, with 7 nucleotides matching TRBD1. CDR3 length: 13 amino acids. The junction had 5 bases not matched to a gene; V was cut back by 3 bases and J by 6 bases. Germline assignment: CDR1 KGHSH and CDR2 LQKENI. The CDR3 region is CASSPGAGGEQYF. The CDR3 DNA follows: TGTGCCAGCTCACCCGGGGCAGGGGGCGAGCAGTACTTC.

The rearrangement joins TRBV7-8 to TRBJ1-5, with TRBD1 identical over 12 bases. J lost 5 bases, V lost 5 bases, and 1 base had no gene match. The CDR3 consists of 14 residues. The germline V gene encodes CDR1 SGHVS and CDR2 FQNEAQ. CDR3 in DNA: TGTGCCAGCAGCGGGGACAGGGGGCATCAGCCCCAGCATTTT. Protein sequence: CASSGDRGHQPQHF.

V and J are TRBV29-1 and TRBJ2-2; no firm D call. V was trimmed by 4 bases and J by 0 bases, leaving 9 bases between them. Germline V gene sequence: CDR1 SQVTM, CDR2 ANQGSEA. This CDR3 is 14 amino acids long. The CDR3 coding sequence is TGCAGCGTTGGGGCGTATGCGAACACCGGGGAGCTGTTTTTT. Its translation is CSVGAYANTGELFF.

The chain employs TRBV15 and TRBJ1-2; TRBD1 agrees at 8 bases. V was clipped by 3 bases and J by 1 base; unmatched bases: 7. This CDR3 region has 16 residues. Germline V CDR1 and CDR2: LNHNV, YYDKDF (reference sequence). The DNA of the CDR3 is TGTGCCACCAGCAGGGGAGACAGGGGCCATAACTATGGCTACACCTTC. It specifies CATSRGDRGHNYGYTF. Full variable domain (missing parts from reference TRBV15 and TRBJ1-2): DAMVIQNPRYQVTQFGKPVTLSCSQTLNHNVMYWYQQKSSQAPKLLFHYYDKDFNNEADTPDNFQSRRPNTSFCFLDIRSPGLGDTAMYLCATSRGDRGHNYGYTFGSGTRLTVV.

This clonotype has a count of ten or more. This chain links TRBV4-3 with TRBJ2-5, with D maybe TRBD1 (5 bases). V lost 1 base to trimming and J lost 3 bases, with 12 bases between them. CDR1 LGHNA and CDR2 YSLEER come from the germline V gene. This CDR3 region has 15 residues. The CDR3 is CASSQGWQGKETQYF. In nucleotides, the CDR3 is TGCGCCAGCAGCCAAGGGTGGCAGGGTAAAGAGACCCAGTACTTC.

This clonotype was counted at least ten times. This could be a read error, since a much larger clone is one nucleotide away. This rearrangement joins TRBV20-1 to TRBJ2-7; 9 bases map to TRBD1. The V gene's germline CDR1 is DFQATT and CDR2 SNEGSKA (reference sequence). This CDR3 contains 14 residues. The V segment lost 5 bases and the J segment 6 bases; nucleotides outside the gene matches: 11. The CDR3 DNA is TGCAGTGCTTACACCGGGACAGGGAACTCCGAGCAGTACTTC. Residues: CSAYTGTGNSEQYF.

This clonotype was observed once. In nucleotides, the CDR3 is TGTGCCAGCAGCTTAGCCTTAGCGGGGAGCAGTACCCAGTACTTC. Translating it yields CASSLALAGSSTQYF. The chain has TRBV11-1 and TRBJ2-5, with 8 bases identical to TRBD2. The CDR3 is 15 residues long. The junction had 8 bases not matched to a gene; V was cut back by 0 bases and J by 8 bases. In germline, CDR1 is SGHAT, CDR2 FQDESV (reference sequence).